Below, 13 T cell receptor beta chains from the same sample are listed, as sequenced in a study of CXCR3-negative and CXCR3-positive naive CD8 T cells. It was by 5' RACE with UMI labels that the TRB cDNA libraries were prepared. TCRdb processed the 5' RACE reads again and assigns one entry to each CDR3 protein, with no DNA. Its table records roughly 24,000 distinct CDR3 sequences. The sequenced sample was naive CXCR3- CD8+ T cells from blood. Regarding subset: CD45RO-CCR7+CD27+CD95- naive CD8+ T cells lacking CXCR3 (TNR3-). These receptors were collected from a human donor in good health. Some clones in this sample may be carry-over from other donors' samples.

The gene calls are TRBV6-5 and TRBJ2-1; checking the TCRdb D call of TRBD1 is not possible without DNA. This CDR3 comprises 12 residues. Germline V gene sequence: CDR1 MNHEY, CDR2 SVGAGI. CDR3 loop: CASSTGYNEQFF.

The rearrangement uses TRBV7-6 and TRBJ1-4; the TCRdb call, TRBD1, lacks DNA for checking. The CDR3 contains 15 residues. Germline V gene sequence: CDR1 SGHVS, CDR2 FNYEAQ. The CDR3 spells CASSSIPGIGEKLFF.

V and J are TRBV12-3 or TRBV12-4 and TRBJ1-5. CDR3 size: 13 residues. CDR3 amino acids: CASSTGFGQPQHF.

The chain couples TRBV3-1 to TRBJ2-2; as DNA is missing, the TRBD1 call by TCRdb cannot be tested. Germline V gene sequence: CDR1 LGHDT, CDR2 YNNKEL (reference sequence). The CDR3 covers 16 residues. This CDR3 is CASTSTGTGNTGELFF.

The chain is built from TRBV9 and TRBJ2-5; TCRdb indicates TRBD1, and absent DNA this call remains unverified. The CDR3 totals 14 residues. Germline CDR1 is SGDLS and CDR2 is YYNGEE. This chain's CDR3 is CASSPLGQGKTQYF.

V is TRBV7-9 and J is TRBJ2-6; TCRdb gives TRBD1 as the D gene, but with no DNA this cannot be confirmed. Per the germline V gene, CDR1 is SEHNR and CDR2 is FQNEAQ (reference sequence). The CDR3 has 17 residues. CDR3 amino acids: CATPSGQGPLWANVLTF.

The chain has TRBV2 and TRBJ1-2. The germline CDR1 and CDR2 sequences are SNHLY and FYNNEI. The CDR3 extends over 15 amino acids. The CDR3: CASRAKGLFNYGYTF.

This chain connects TRBV7-9 to TRBJ1-1. The CDR3 length is 14 residues. CDR1 SEHNR and CDR2 FQNEAQ come from the germline V gene (reference sequence). The CDR3 reads CASSATTIDTEAFF.

The chain recombines TRBV29-1 with TRBJ2-2; absent DNA, TCRdb's TRBD2 call cannot be checked. The CDR3 is made up of 17 amino acids. Germline lookup yields CDR1 SQVTM and CDR2 ANQGSEA. CDR3 sequence: CSVEGPLPSGSTGELFF.

This rearrangement joins TRBV6-5 to TRBJ1-1; TCRdb returns TRBD1, unconfirmable since there is no DNA. Germline V CDR1 and CDR2: MNHEY, SVGAGI. This CDR3 region has 15 residues. CDR3 sequence: CASSYSRSGVTEAFF.

The gene calls are TRBV12-2 and TRBJ2-6; with no DNA, the TCRdb D assignment of TRBD1 cannot be verified. TRBV12-2 is labeled a pseudogene. The CDR3 is made up of 18 amino acids. CDR3 sequence: CASRIKGQGVSGANVLTF.

V gene TRBV5-6 combines with J gene TRBJ1-5; TCRdb proposes TRBD1, but this gene call is untestable without DNA. The CDR3 runs to 12 residues. Germline V lookup: CDR1 SGHDT, CDR2 YYEEEE. CDR3 sequence reads: CASSLPGQPQHF.

This chain links TRBV12-3 or TRBV12-4 with TRBJ2-7; the TRBD1 assignment by TCRdb is unverifiable without DNA. The CDR3 consists of 13 residues. The CDR3: CASGGQFSYEQYF.